These T cell receptor beta chains were read from a single sample in a study of cytomegalovirus exposure and HLA in healthy donors. Profiling relied on immunoSEQ multiplex PCR, and the TCRdb table lists in-frame clones only, not all of them. The sample has fewer than 250,000 clones, roughly 83% seen once. Source material: PBMCs. The receptors come from a woman between 18 and 29 years old in good health and CMV-seronegative. The CDR3 runs from the conserved cysteine through the conserved F or W. A D gene is named only where the DNA matches it firmly. Some rows have no size entry. The others give once, few or many, or a class for an expanded clone.

V gene: TRBV5-1; clone size: once; J gene: TRBJ2-5; D gene: -; CDR3 DNA: TGCGCCAGCAGCTTGGCCTATATTCCTGGGGCATTAGAGACCCAGTACTTC; CDR3 protein: CASSLAYIPGALETQYF
V gene: TRBV4-1; clone size: -; J gene: TRBJ1-2; D gene: -; CDR3 DNA: TGCGCCAGCAGCCGAGAGAACAGTCCTAACTATGGCTACACCTTC; CDR3 protein: CASSRENSPNYGYTF
V gene: TRBV5-6; clone size: once; J gene: TRBJ2-1; D gene: -; CDR3 DNA: TGTGCCAGCAGCCGGTCCAATGAGCAGTTCTTC; CDR3 protein: CASSRSNEQFF
V gene: TRBV5-1; clone size: -; J gene: TRBJ2-7; D gene: TRBD1; CDR3 DNA: TGCGCCAGCAGCTTGCAGCCGGACAGGGGAATAGACGAGCAGTACTTC; CDR3 protein: CASSLQPDRGIDEQYF
V gene: TRBV6-5; clone size: once; J gene: TRBJ2-3; D gene: TRBD2; CDR3 DNA: TGTGCCAGCAGTTACCGAATAGCGGGAGCAACAGATACGCAGTATTTT; CDR3 protein: CASSYRIAGATDTQYF
V gene: TRBV29-1; clone size: -; J gene: TRBJ2-1; D gene: -; CDR3 DNA: TGCAGCGTGATGATCCGGGACTTGCTGTTCTTC; CDR3 protein: CSVMIRDLLFF
V gene: TRBV19; clone size: -; J gene: TRBJ1-5; D gene: -; CDR3 DNA: TGTGCCAGTACGTGGGGAGAGAATCAGCCCCAGCATTTT; CDR3 protein: CASTWGENQPQHF
V gene: TRBV27; clone size: -; J gene: TRBJ2-7; D gene: TRBD2; CDR3 DNA: TGTGCCAGCAGGGGAGGGAAACTCATCACCTACGAGCAGTACTTC; CDR3 protein: CASRGGKLITYEQYF
V gene: TRBV5-4; clone size: -; J gene: TRBJ1-6; D gene: -; CDR3 DNA: TGTGCCAGCAGCTCACACCCCTCCCTACGGGATAATTCACCCCTCCACTTT; CDR3 protein: CASSSHPSLRDNSPLHF
V gene: TRBV7-8; clone size: once; J gene: TRBJ2-1; D gene: TRBD2; CDR3 DNA: TGTGCCAGCAGCCGCCTAGGACTAGCGGGAGGGCACCCCCCGTTCTTC; CDR3 protein: CASSRLGLAGGHPPFF
V gene: TRBV18; clone size: -; J gene: TRBJ1-1; D gene: -; CDR3 DNA: TGTGCCAGCTCACCGAGTGGGGGTGCGGGACACACTGAAGCTTTCTTT; CDR3 protein: CASSPSGGAGHTEAFF
V gene: TRBV19; clone size: -; J gene: TRBJ2-5; D gene: TRBD1; CDR3 DNA: TGTGCCAGTAGGCTACAGGGGAAAGAGACCCAGTACTTC; CDR3 protein: CASRLQGKETQYF
V gene: TRBV10-3; clone size: -; J gene: TRBJ2-3; D gene: TRBD1; CDR3 DNA: TGTGCCATCGGGTGGGACAGGGGTCGGAATACGCAGTATTTT; CDR3 protein: CAIGWDRGRNTQYF
V gene: TRBV7-8; clone size: once; J gene: TRBJ2-3; D gene: -; CDR3 DNA: TGTGCCAGCAGCTCGGGACTTACTAGCACAGATACGCAGTATTTT; CDR3 protein: CASSSGLTSTDTQYF
V gene: TRBV30; clone size: -; J gene: TRBJ1-3; D gene: -; CDR3 DNA: TGTGCCTGGAGTCCCGGAAGCGGGGGACCTGGAAACACCATATATTTT; CDR3 protein: CAWSPGSGGPGNTIYF
V gene: TRBV2; clone size: few; J gene: TRBJ2-7; D gene: TRBD2; CDR3 DNA: TGTGCCAGCAGTGAGTCGCGGGCGGGGGGCTCCTACGAGCAGTACTTC; CDR3 protein: CASSESRAGGSYEQYF